These 27 T cell receptor beta chains share one sample of origin, sequenced in a study of read filtering for tumor transcriptome and immune sequencing. From 300 to 450 ng of RNA, a library with molecular barcoded alpha/delta and beta/gamma adaptors was made. In TCRdb, the reads were re-called with MiXCR into one record per CDR3 protein. This table has around 44,000 distinct CDR3 sequences, 13% appearing once. The sequenced material came from a population of CD138-negative cells sorted from bone marrow. The receptors here all came from a donor at least 40 years old with multiple myeloma.

Worth noting for this clonotype: With only one base between it and a far larger clone, this is likely a read error. J is TRBJ2-2 and V is TRBV7-2, with D perhaps TRBD1 (7 bases). The CDR3 covers 15 residues. In germline, CDR1 is SGHTA, CDR2 FQGNSA. CDR3 bases: TGTGCCAGCAGCGCCGACAGGGTCGACACCGGGGGGCTGTTTTTT. It encodes CASSADRVDTGGLFF.

This clonotype was seen at least ten times. The rearrangement uses TRBV19 and TRBJ1-5, with D maybe TRBD1 (5 bases). The CDR3 length is 15 residues. CDR1 and CDR2 from the germline V gene are LNHDA and SQIVND (reference sequence). V lost 6 bases, J lost 0 bases, and 12 bases lay in between. In nucleotides, the CDR3 is TGTGCCAGTAGATCCAAGGGGTATAGCAATCAGCCCCAGCATTTT. This sequence encodes CASRSKGYSNQPQHF.

Worth noting for this clonotype: Because the CDR3 is missing its conserved closing phenylalanine or tryptophan, this is likely a read error. The limits of the CDR3 on the DNA are not certain, so only TCRdb's listed CDR3 is given. The V call is TRBV29-1, the J call TRBJ2-1; whether TRBD2, the table's D call, matches the DNA was not checked. Ends included, the CDR3 has 13 residues. Germline-derived CDR1 and CDR2 are SQVTM and ANQGSEA. CDR3: CSVEYGSYNEQLY.

This clonotype was seen at least ten times. The chain combines TRBV11-2 with TRBJ2-1, with D maybe TRBD1 (6 bases). V lost 7 bases to trimming and J lost 14 bases, with 24 bases between them. Germline V gene sequence: CDR1 SGHAT, CDR2 FQNNGV. The CDR3 has 14 amino acids. The CDR3 DNA is TGTGCCAGCAAAGAGGGACAATCCTTTAAAACGGAGTTCTTC. Protein sequence: CASKEGQSFKTEFF.

This clonotype occurred many times. For the CDR3, the DNA is TGTGCCAGCAATTCGGGGATACAAGAGACCCAGTACTTC. Translation gives CASNSGIQETQYF. The gene calls are TRBV2 and TRBJ2-5, with D possibly being TRBD2 (5 bases). The V end lost 7 bases, the J end lost 2 bases, and 11 bases lay between the germline ends. Germline V gives CDR1 SNHLY, CDR2 FYNNEI. This CDR3 is 13 amino acids long.

This clonotype was seen ten or more times. The gene calls are TRBV2 and TRBJ2-7, with TRBD2 identical over 9 bases. Per the germline V gene, CDR1 is SNHLY and CDR2 is FYNNEI. The CDR3 is made up of 14 amino acids. J gave up 5 bases and V 6 bases, and 8 bases lay outside the gene matches. CDR3 sequence (DNA): TGTGCCAGCAGCTTCAGCGGGAGGAACGACGAGCAGTACTTC. Its protein is CASSFSGRNDEQYF. Variable domain in full (rest from reference TRBV2 and TRBJ2-7): EPEVTQTPSHQVTQMGQEVILRCVPISNHLYFYWYRQILGQKVEFLVSFYNNEISEKSEIFDDQFSVERPDGSNFTLKIRSTKLEDSAMYFCASSFSGRNDEQYFGPGTRLTVT.

There are many counts of this clonotype. V gene TRBV10-3 combines with J gene TRBJ2-7; unclear D gene. Per the germline V gene, CDR1 is ENHRY and CDR2 is SYGVKD. V lost 2 bases and J lost 2, with 13 bases in between. The CDR3 has 15 amino acids. CDR3 sequence: CAISERPALTYEQYF. The CDR3 DNA sequence: TGTGCCATCAGTGAGAGGCCAGCTCTGACCTACGAGCAGTACTTC.

This clonotype was counted ten times or more. V gene TRBV28 combines with J gene TRBJ1-5; D is perhaps TRBD1 (5 bases). V was trimmed by 3 bases and J by 2 bases, leaving 11 bases between them. The CDR3 is made up of 15 amino acids. Germline CDR1 is MDHEN and CDR2 is SYDVKM. This CDR3 reads CASSFGGTGNQPQHF. The CDR3 nucleotides read TGTGCCAGCAGTTTCGGGGGAACGGGCAATCAGCCCCAGCATTTT.

This clonotype was observed many times. This chain links TRBV11-3 with TRBJ2-3; 7 bases align to TRBD1. V shed 4 bases and J 4 bases; nucleotides not matched to a gene: 8. The CDR3 has 15 residues. In germline, CDR1 is SGHNT, CDR2 YENEEA. The CDR3 is CASSSTGTESDTQYF. For the CDR3, the DNA is TGTGCCAGCAGCTCGACCGGGACAGAATCAGATACGCAGTATTTT.

In its sample, this clonotype was seen many times. The rearrangement uses TRBV7-3 and TRBJ2-1; D uncertain. There are 13 residues in the CDR3. Per germline, CDR1 SGHTA and CDR2 FQGTGA. Trimming took off 4 bases at V and 4 bases at J, with 8 bases between the two ends. The CDR3 DNA reads TGTGCCAGCAGCTGCCGACCGTACAATGAGCAGTTCTTC. Protein product: CASSCRPYNEQFF.

There are many counts of this clonotype. V and J are TRBV29-1 and TRBJ2-1, with 10 bases identical to TRBD2. The CDR3 covers 14 residues. Trimming took 7 bases from V and 5 from J; bases not matched to a gene: 8. CDR1 and CDR2 (germline): SQVTM, ANQGSEA. The CDR3 is CSGRSGRGDNEQFF. The CDR3 bases are TGCAGCGGAAGGAGCGGGAGGGGGGACAATGAGCAGTTCTTC.

This clonotype has a handful of counts. Being one base from a much bigger clone, this may be a read error. The rearrangement links TRBV15 to TRBJ2-3; possibly TRBD2 for D (5 bases). There are 15 residues in the CDR3. CDR1 LNHNV and CDR2 YYDKDF come from the germline V gene (reference sequence). The V end was cut by 5 bases, the J end by 0 bases, with 12 bases between. The CDR3 here is CATSGQAASTDTQYF. In nucleotides, the CDR3 is TGTGCCACCAGCGGCCAAGCGGCTAGCACAGATACGCAGTATTTT.

This clonotype was seen many times. V usage is TRBV7-8 and J usage is TRBJ2-7; D not certain. V lost 5 bases, J lost 5 bases, and 16 bases lay in between. Germline V lookup: CDR1 SGHVS, CDR2 FQNEAQ. CDR3 length: 14 residues. The DNA of the CDR3 is TGTGCCAGCAGCCCAGACGACTGGCGCGACGAGCAGTACTTC. It encodes CASSPDDWRDEQYF.

A few counts support this clonotype. Since a much larger clone is just one base distant, this may be a read error. The rearrangement joins TRBV7-9 to TRBJ1-4; possible D gene TRBD1, 6 bases. Deletions cut 5 bases from V and 12 bases from J, with 19 bases between. This CDR3 comprises 14 residues. Germline-derived CDR1 and CDR2 are SEHNR and FQNEAQ (reference sequence). CDR3 sequence (DNA): TGTGCCAGCAGCACCCACGGGACACGAGAAGAACTGTTTTTT. Protein product: CASSTHGTREELFF.

This clonotype was seen repeatedly, ten times or more. V usage is TRBV19 and J usage is TRBJ1-1, with D possibly matching TRBD1 (5 bases). CDR3 size: 13 residues. V lost 6 bases and J lost 2, with 10 bases in between. CDR1 is LNHDA and CDR2 is SQIVND in the germline V gene (reference sequence). The CDR3 reads CASRLDRNTEAFF. As DNA, the CDR3 is TGTGCCAGTAGGCTCGACAGAAACACTGAAGCTTTCTTT.

This clonotype has ten or more counts. The gene calls are TRBV29-1 and TRBJ1-1; 7 bases fit TRBD1. Germline CDR1 SQVTM, CDR2 ANQGSEA. V was pared by 4 bases and J by 4 bases, with 6 bases of the junction left unmatched. CDR3 length equals 13 residues. This CDR3 is CSVGAGGSTEAFF. The CDR3 DNA follows: TGCAGCGTTGGGGCAGGGGGTAGCACTGAAGCTTTCTTT.

This clonotype was counted ten times or more. V is TRBV7-9 and J is TRBJ1-2; D is uncertain. The CDR3 contains 15 residues. Trimming shortened V by 1 base and J by 5 bases, and 14 bases separated the two germline ends. CDR1 is SEHNR, CDR2 FQNEAQ, per germline (reference sequence). The CDR3 protein is CASSLVIGSAYGYTF. The CDR3 DNA follows: TGTGCCAGCAGCTTAGTCATCGGATCGGCGTATGGCTACACCTTC.

This clonotype was counted at least ten times. The rearrangement links TRBV29-1 to TRBJ1-2, with 8 bases matching TRBD1. CDR3 length: 12 amino acids. Trimming took 7 bases from V and 4 from J; bases not matched to a gene: 5. CDR1 is SQVTM and CDR2 is ANQGSEA in the germline V gene. The CDR3 DNA is TGCAGCGGAGGGGACAGGCTCTATGGCTACACCTTC. This translates into CSGGDRLYGYTF.

Ten or more counts support this clonotype. The genes are TRBV29-1 and TRBJ2-5; D unclear. The CDR3 totals 14 residues. The V end was cut by 5 bases, the J end by 0 bases, with 13 bases between. Per germline, CDR1 SQVTM and CDR2 ANQGSEA. CDR3 residues: CSVSLGWYQETQYF. DNA for the CDR3: TGCAGCGTTTCCCTGGGTTGGTACCAAGAGACCCAGTACTTC.

This clonotype was detected many times. V is TRBV10-3 and J is TRBJ2-5, with 7 bases lining up with TRBD2. From germline, CDR1 is ENHRY and CDR2 SYGVKD. Trimming removed 10 bases from V and 4 bases from J; junction bases left unmatched: 9. The CDR3 extends over 13 amino acids. CDR3 sequence reads: CATRLASAETQYF. The CDR3 DNA is TGTGCCACCCGACTAGCTTCGGCAGAGACCCAGTACTTC.

This clonotype has at least ten counts. V is TRBV7-2 and J is TRBJ1-5, with 7 positions matching TRBD1. CDR3 size: 15 residues. J gave up 4 bases and V 5 bases, and 8 bases lay outside the gene matches. Germline V gene data show CDR1 as SGHTA and CDR2 as FQGNSA. CDR3 nucleotides: TGTGCCAGCAGCCCCCTGGGACAGCATAATCAGCCCCAGCATTTT. Amino acids: CASSPLGQHNQPQHF.

This clonotype was seen many times. This CDR3 is CASSLEKVLWNQPQHF. For the CDR3, the DNA is TGTGCCAGCAGCTTAGAGAAGGTACTTTGGAATCAGCCCCAGCATTTT. This chain uses TRBV7-8 with TRBJ1-5; no firm D call. Germline V lookup: CDR1 SGHVS, CDR2 FQNEAQ. The V and J ends lost 1 base and 4 bases respectively, with 14 bases between them. This CDR3 comprises 16 residues.

This clonotype occurred many times. The chain joins TRBV29-1 to TRBJ2-2, with D possibly being TRBD1 (5 bases). Trimming removed 4 bases at V and 1 base at J, with 10 bases between. This CDR3 has 14 residues. Germline values: CDR1 SQVTM, CDR2 ANQGSEA. The CDR3 DNA follows: TGCAGCGTTGCTAGGGGCTTGAACACCGGGGAGCTGTTTTTT. It encodes CSVARGLNTGELFF.

This clonotype was counted at least ten times. Sequence at one end of the junction differs from germline and may be a read error. The chain recombines TRBV5-5 with TRBJ2-1, with 7 bases identical to TRBD2. CDR1 and CDR2 from the germline V gene are SGHKS and YYEKEE (reference sequence). This CDR3 has 20 residues. The CDR3 DNA sequence: TGTGCCAGCAGCTACCCGACCGGTCGGGCGCGGGAGTTCTCCCACAATGAGCAGTTCTTC. Translation: CASSYPTGRAREFSHNEQFF. The complete variable domain, with remaining parts taken from reference TRBV5-5 and TRBJ2-1, reads DAGVTQSPTHLIKTRGQQVTLRCSPISGHKSVSWYQQVLGQGPQFIFQYYEKEERGRGNFPDRFSARQFPNYSSELNVNALLLGDSALYLCASSYPTGRAREFSHNEQFFGPGTRLTVL.

This clonotype has ten or more counts. The gene calls are TRBV20-1 and TRBJ2-1; 9 bases are shared with TRBD2. The germline CDR1 and CDR2 sequences are DFQATT and SNEGSKA (reference sequence). The CDR3 is made up of 14 amino acids. Germline trimming cut 0 bases from V and 7 bases from J; bases unmatched to any gene: 4. DNA of the CDR3: TGCAGTGCTAGAGAGGCGGGAGGGCCTAATGAGCAGTTCTTC. As protein: CSAREAGGPNEQFF.

In its sample, this clonotype was seen many times. The V and J genes are TRBV10-3 and TRBJ1-1; D is unresolved. The germline CDR1 and CDR2 sequences are ENHRY and SYGVKD. Trimming took 7 bases from V and 1 from J, leaving 4 bases between them. The CDR3 spans 11 residues. The CDR3 DNA follows: TGTGCCATCATGCAGAACACTGAAGCTTTCTTT. Protein: CAIMQNTEAFF.

This clonotype was counted at least ten times. This rearrangement joins TRBV30 to TRBJ2-6; D unclear. CDR1 and CDR2 (germline): GTSNPN, SVGIG (reference sequence). V was trimmed by 8 bases and J by 0 bases, leaving 14 bases between them. The CDR3 spans 15 residues. This CDR3 is CAVTADSSGANVLTF. CDR3 nucleotides: TGTGCCGTTACAGCTGATAGCTCTGGGGCCAACGTCCTGACTTTC.